This T cell receptor beta chain was profiled in a study of early T cells in non-severe SARS-CoV-2 infection. MiXCR, applied by TCRdb to the 5' RACE reads, yields one record per CDR3 protein. The table includes roughly 32,000 distinct CDR3 sequences, approximately 9.2% detected once. Many counts were recorded for this clonotype. CDR3 length: 16 residues. V lost 8 bases, J lost 2 bases, and 20 bases lay in between. Germline assignment: CDR1 SEHNR and CDR2 FQNEAQ (reference sequence). The rearrangement links TRBV7-9 to TRBJ2-3, with D possibly being TRBD2 (5 bases). The material sequenced was whole blood. The sequence was obtained from an adult who was a healthcare worker with PCR-confirmed SARS-CoV-2 infection or an uninfected control (not recorded which). The CDR3 nucleotides are TGTGCCAGCCCCCTAGCCCAAGATGGATCCACAGATACGCAGTATTTT. Translation: CASPLAQDGSTDTQYF.